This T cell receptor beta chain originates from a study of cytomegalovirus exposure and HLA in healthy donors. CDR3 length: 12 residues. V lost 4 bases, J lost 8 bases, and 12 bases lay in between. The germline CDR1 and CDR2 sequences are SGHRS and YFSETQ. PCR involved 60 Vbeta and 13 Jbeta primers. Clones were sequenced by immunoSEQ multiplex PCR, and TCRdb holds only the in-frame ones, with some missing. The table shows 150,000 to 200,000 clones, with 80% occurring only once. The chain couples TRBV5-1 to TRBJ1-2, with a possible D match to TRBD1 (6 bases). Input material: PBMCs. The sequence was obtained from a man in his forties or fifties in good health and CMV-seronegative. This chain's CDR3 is CASSPGEGGYTF. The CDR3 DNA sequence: TGCGCCAGCAGCCCAGGGGAGGGCGGCTACACCTTC.